Sequencing of this T cell receptor beta chain was carried out in a study of identical twins. TCRdb passed the 5' RACE reads through MiXCR, listing each CDR3 protein once. The table shows some 790,000 distinct CDR3 sequences, with about 20% occurring only once. The same sample was also used in a study of T cells expressing NK-cell markers.

The clonotype originates from a woman aged 18 to 35 in good health. The sample was PBMCs.

The CDR3 DNA sequence: TGCAGTGCTAGGCTCGGGACGGTTAGCACAGATACGCAGTATTTT. Its translation is CSARLGTVSTDTQYF. V and J are TRBV20-1 and TRBJ2-3; either TRBD1 or TRBD2 may fit D (5 bases each). The germline V and J ends were trimmed by 3 bases and 0 bases, with 13 bases remaining between them. Germline values: CDR1 DFQATT, CDR2 SNEGSKA (reference sequence). The CDR3 runs to 15 residues.